The 24 T cell receptor beta chains below come from one sample, sequenced in a study of blood T cell repertoires in COVID-19 (dated by TCRdb to about 2020). Receptor libraries were prepared by the immunoSEQ multiplex PCR assay. Sourced from immuneACCESS, this table was stored by TCRdb with only in-frame sequences that have V and J called. A share of the clones is absent; for the studies checked, an unresolved V gene accounts for under half, and the remainder has no known explanation. The sample contains just over 200,000 clones, less than 85% of them found a single time. The ten largest clones represent less than 6% of the sample. Sequenced: peripheral blood. The receptor source for this set is a woman aged 70-85 years with acute or convalescent COVID-19.

This CDR3 reads CASSLGQMDTQYF. The CDR3 coding sequence is TGTGCCAGTAGTTTAGGACAGATGGATACGCAGTATTTT. This chain connects TRBV19 to TRBJ2-3; maybe TRBD1 (6 bases). This CDR3 is built from 13 residues. Germline lookup yields CDR1 LNHDA and CDR2 SQIVND (reference sequence). Trimming took 5 bases from V and 6 from J, leaving 12 bases between them. Filled out from reference TRBV19 and TRBJ2-3, the complete variable domain reads DGGITQSPKYLFRKEGQNVTLSCEQNLNHDAMYWYRQDPGQGLRLIYYSQIVNDFQKGDIAEGYSVSREKKESFPLTVTSAQKNPTAFYLCASSLGQMDTQYFGPGTRLTVL.

The chain links TRBV7-2 to TRBJ2-7; the match to TRBD1 covers 11 bases. Germline V gene lookup returns CDR1 SGHTA and CDR2 FQGNSA. The trim removed 5 bases at V and 5 bases at J, leaving 11 bases unmatched. The CDR3 sequence is 16 residues long. The CDR3 nucleotides read TGTGCCAGCAGCGTCCGTCCGGGACAGGGGGAGAACGAGCAGTACTTC. Translated, it gives CASSVRPGQGENEQYF.

This chain joins TRBV19 and TRBJ2-1, with 8 positions matching TRBD1. V shed 3 bases and J 5 bases; nucleotides not matched to a gene: 9. CDR1 LNHDA and CDR2 SQIVND come from the germline V gene (reference sequence). This CDR3 has 16 residues. CDR3 sequence: CASSIRFPGQDNEQFF. The CDR3 DNA sequence: TGTGCCAGTAGTATTCGCTTCCCGGGACAGGACAATGAGCAGTTCTTC.

The gene calls are TRBV28 and TRBJ2-3; 13 nucleotides align to TRBD2. The CDR3 runs 17 residues. Germline V gene lookup returns CDR1 MDHEN and CDR2 SYDVKM. V dropped 5 bases and J dropped 3; count of bases not matched to a gene: 8. The CDR3 nucleotides are TGTGCCAGCAGTCGCGGACTAGCGGGAGTCGGGACAGATACGCAGTATTTT. Protein sequence: CASSRGLAGVGTDTQYF.

The rearrangement uses TRBV19 and TRBJ2-1; D possibly corresponds to TRBD2 (5 bases). The CDR3 totals 14 residues. The germline V gene has CDR1 LNHDA and CDR2 SQIVND (reference sequence). Trimming left V 7 bases short and J 3 bases short, with 13 bases between. This CDR3 reads CASNGENGYNEQFF. The CDR3 DNA follows: TGTGCCAGTAACGGGGAGAATGGCTACAATGAGCAGTTCTTC.

This clone was counted once. The chain has TRBV29-1 and TRBJ2-3, with 12 bases identical to TRBD2. The germline V gene encodes CDR1 SQVTM and CDR2 ANQGSEA. The CDR3 is 15 residues long. J lost 3 bases, V lost 6 bases, and 7 bases had no gene match. CDR3 sequence reads: CSVDALAGGTDTQYF. DNA for the CDR3: TGCAGCGTGGATGCCCTAGCGGGAGGGACAGATACGCAGTATTTT.

This chain joins TRBV24-1 and TRBJ1-2; TRBD1 agrees at 7 bases. The CDR3 is made up of 14 amino acids. J lost 6 bases, V lost 4 bases, and 7 bases had no gene match. CDR1 and CDR2 (germline): KGHDR, SFDVKD. CDR3 in amino acids: CATSDLDRVNGYTF. The CDR3 DNA follows: TGTGCCACCAGTGACCTCGACAGGGTCAATGGCTACACCTTC.

Comments on this clone: A junction end diverges from the germline sequence, so it may reflect a read error. This chain connects TRBV7-7 to TRBJ1-2; the match to TRBD1 covers 7 bases. The CDR3 loop spans 17 amino acids. The germline CDR1 and CDR2 sequences are SSHAT and FNYEAQ (reference sequence). The CDR3 protein is CASSSSDRDTANYGYTF. DNA for the CDR3: TGTGCTAGCAGTTCATCCGACAGGGACACGGCTAACTATGGCTACACCTTC.

The V and J genes are TRBV19 and TRBJ2-3; no reliable D call. V shed 7 bases and J shed 1 base, with 18 bases lying between them. The CDR3 consists of 16 residues. CDR1 and CDR2 (germline): LNHDA, SQIVND (reference sequence). CDR3 region: CASTPSRSVGTDTQYF. CDR3 coding DNA: TGTGCCAGTACCCCTTCTAGGAGCGTCGGCACAGATACGCAGTATTTT.

The V gene is TRBV7-9, the J gene TRBJ2-3; tentatively, D is TRBD2 (5 bases). The ends were cut back, 6 bases at V and 4 bases at J, with 8 bases in the middle. The CDR3 is made up of 12 amino acids. CDR1 and CDR2 from the germline V gene are SEHNR and FQNEAQ (reference sequence). This CDR3 reads CASRPEADTQYF. In nucleotides, the CDR3 is TGTGCCAGCAGACCGGAGGCAGATACGCAGTATTTT. The variable domain in full, completed from reference TRBV7-9 and TRBJ2-3, reads DTGVSQNPRHKITKRGQNVTFRCDPISEHNRLYWYRQTLGQGPEFLTYFQNEAQLEKSRLLSDRFSAERPKGSFSTLEIQRTEQGDSAMYLCASRPEADTQYFGPGTRLTVL.

This clone showed up just a few times. The CDR3 sequence: CASSYSGTGGGEQYF. The CDR3 DNA is TGTGCCAGCAGTTACTCCGGGACAGGGGGCGGCGAGCAGTACTTC. The rearrangement joins TRBV6-6 to TRBJ2-7; TRBD1 agrees at 12 bases. The CDR3 is 15 residues long. V lost 0 bases and J lost 6; bases outside the gene matches: 3. Germline values: CDR1 MNHNY, CDR2 SVGAGI (reference sequence).

The rearrangement joins TRBV12-5 to TRBJ2-2, with D unresolved. The germline CDR1 and CDR2 sequences are LGHNT and FRNRAP. The CDR3 contains 16 residues. The ends were cut back, 6 bases at V and 0 bases at J, with 14 bases in the middle. The CDR3 DNA is TGTGCTAGTGGCCAAACAGAAAACGCGAACACCGGGGAGCTGTTTTTT. It is translated as CASGQTENANTGELFF.

The gene calls are TRBV18 and TRBJ2-1; 9 bases line up with TRBD2. In germline, CDR1 is KGHSH, CDR2 LQKENI. CDR3 length: 15 amino acids. V gave up 3 bases and J gave up 4 bases; unmatched junction bases: 4. The CDR3: CASSPGTSLYNEQFF. CDR3 DNA: TGTGCCAGCTCACCGGGGACTAGCTTGTACAATGAGCAGTTCTTC.

The chain is built from TRBV11-1 and TRBJ2-5, with a weak D call TRBD2 (5 bases). Looked up from germline, CDR1 is SGHAT and CDR2 is FQDESV (reference sequence). The CDR3 length is 15 residues. Trimming left V 3 bases short and J 1 base short, with 12 bases between. The CDR3: CASSFYGLAQETQYF. DNA for the CDR3: TGTGCCAGCAGCTTTTATGGGCTAGCCCAAGAGACCCAGTACTTC.

This clone has at least ten counts. The sample carries other DNA sequences with the same CDR3. The V call is TRBV7-2, the J call TRBJ1-4; TRBD1 aligns across 8 bases. V was clipped by 5 bases and J by 8 bases; unmatched bases: 10. The CDR3 is 15 amino acids. CDR1 SGHTA and CDR2 FQGNSA come from the germline V gene. The DNA for the CDR3 is TGTGCCAGCAGCCTGGGGACAGGCGGCGGGGAAAAACTGTTTTTT. Translated, it gives CASSLGTGGGEKLFF.

The chain joins TRBV27 to TRBJ2-7; 12 bases align to TRBD2. The CDR3 length is 15 residues. CDR1 and CDR2 (germline): MNHEY, SMNVEV (reference sequence). Unmatched junction bases numbered 4, after V lost 4 bases and J lost 3 bases. The CDR3 reads CASSWGLAGLYEQYF. The CDR3 DNA is TGTGCCAGCAGTTGGGGACTAGCGGGCCTCTACGAGCAGTACTTC.

This chain uses TRBV3-1 (or the pseudogene TRBV3-2) with TRBJ2-1, with 8 bases lining up with TRBD2. The CDR3 has 11 amino acids. V was pared by 3 bases and J by 16 bases, with 5 bases of the junction left unmatched. Germline lookup yields CDR1 LGHDT and CDR2 YNNKEL (reference sequence). Here the CDR3 reads CASSHPGLVFF. In DNA form, the CDR3 reads TGTGCCAGCAGCCACCCGGGACTAGTTTTCTTC.

The chain carries TRBV7-3 and TRBJ2-1; 10 nucleotides line up with TRBD1. Trimming cost V 2 bases and J 6 bases; bases outside gene matches: 4. The CDR3 is 15 amino acids. Germline assignment: CDR1 SGHTA and CDR2 FQGTGA. The CDR3 DNA follows: TGTGCCAGCAGCTTAGGGGGACAGGGGATCAATGAGCAGTTCTTC. This sequence encodes CASSLGGQGINEQFF. The variable domain in full, completed from reference TRBV7-3 and TRBJ2-1, reads GAGVSQTPSNKVTEKGKYVELRCDPISGHTALYWYRQSLGQGPEFLIYFQGTGAADDSGLPNDRFFAVRPEGSVSTLKIQRTERGDSAVYLCASSLGGQGINEQFFGPGTRLTVL.

This chain links TRBV6-1 with TRBJ1-5; 12 bases match TRBD1. The V segment lost 4 bases and the J segment 4 bases; nucleotides outside the gene matches: 5. Germline CDR1 and CDR2: MNHNS and SASEGT. This CDR3 spans 16 amino acids. This CDR3 reads CASSARDRGRNQPQHF. The CDR3 DNA reads as TGTGCCAGCAGTGCCAGGGACAGGGGGCGAAATCAGCCCCAGCATTTT.

This chain uses TRBV12-3 or TRBV12-4 with TRBJ2-1; D is perhaps TRBD2 (6 bases). The CDR3 length is 12 residues. V dropped 6 bases and J dropped 8 bases, with 11 bases sitting between them. DNA for the CDR3: TGTGCCAGCAGCCCGTCGGGGGATGAGCAGTTCTTC. It yields the protein CASSPSGDEQFF.

The V and J genes are TRBV2 and TRBJ2-1, with 9 bases matching TRBD2. The CDR3 contains 18 residues. CDR1 and CDR2 from the germline V gene are SNHLY and FYNNEI. With V trimmed by 7 bases and J by 0 bases, 13 bases remained unmatched. CDR3 DNA: TGTGCCAGCATGCCTGGTAGCGGGAGCGCCAGCTCCTACAATGAGCAGTTCTTC. As protein: CASMPGSGSASSYNEQFF.

This rearrangement joins TRBV29-1 to TRBJ2-5, with no clear D. Trimming shortened V by 3 bases and J by 4 bases, and 6 bases separated the two germline ends. The CDR3 is 11 amino acids. Germline CDR1 and CDR2: SQVTM and ANQGSEA. The CDR3 loop is CSVDDLETQYF. The CDR3 region has the DNA TGCAGCGTTGATGACTTAGAGACCCAGTACTTC.

V usage is TRBV4-2 and J usage is TRBJ2-3; 10 bases are shared with TRBD2. Germline V gives CDR1 LGHNA, CDR2 YNFKEQ. The length of the CDR3 is 18 residues. Losses at the gene ends were 4 bases for V and 1 base for J; bases not matched to a gene: 11. CDR3 residues: CASSRNPGLARGTDTQYF. The CDR3 DNA reads TGTGCCAGCAGCCGAAATCCGGGACTAGCGCGCGGCACAGATACGCAGTATTTT.

The chain recombines TRBV5-1 with TRBJ2-3; 13 nucleotides align to TRBD2. The V gene end was trimmed by 4 bases and the J gene end by 2 bases; junction bases not matched to a gene: 7. Germline V gene lookup returns CDR1 SGHRS and CDR2 YFSETQ. This CDR3 comprises 17 residues. CDR3 nucleotide sequence: TGCGCCAGCAGCCCGGGGACTAGCGGGGCAAACACAGATACGCAGTATTTT. Translation gives CASSPGTSGANTDTQYF.